This T cell receptor (beta chain) came from a study of T cell responses to AZD1222 COVID-19 vaccine. Study outcomes and limitations: Nearly half of the spike-specific TCRs reportedly recognize variant regions that carry no mutations.

With regard to this clone: The target antigen is unknown.

The CDR3 covers 15 residues. Trimming removed 3 bases from V and 5 bases from J, with 16 bases in between. Germline V lookup: CDR1 LNHNV, CDR2 YYDKDF (reference sequence). Data came from immunoSEQ multiplex PCR; TCRdb stores just in-frame clones and leaves some out. The table records around 78,000 clones, approximately 86% of them present only once. The gene calls are TRBV15 and TRBJ2-5; D remains ambiguous. The input for sequencing was peripheral blood, taken on day 0 of AZD1222 vaccination. This sequence was found in an adult in good health. This CDR3 is CATSSRANLPETQYF. In DNA, the CDR3 is TGTGCCACCAGCAGCCGGGCAAACCTCCCCGAGACCCAGTACTTC.